A single sample is the source of the 27 T cell receptor beta chains below, sequenced in a study of blood T cell repertoires in COVID-19. Sequencing used immunoSEQ multiplex PCR; TCRdb keeps in-frame clones, though not all of them. The profile shows roughly 230,000 clones, 90% of them singletons. Sequenced sample: peripheral blood. All receptors derive from a woman aged 55 to 70 with COVID-19, enrolled during active disease.

This clone was observed a few times. The chain employs TRBV9 and TRBJ1-1; D is uncertain. Germline CDR1 and CDR2: SGDLS and YYNGEE. CDR3 length: 14 residues. With 0 bases removed from V and 2 bases from J, the gap between germline ends came to 8 bases. The CDR3 DNA sequence: TGTGCCAGCAGCGTAGATCACCTAAACACTGAAGCTTTCTTT. It encodes CASSVDHLNTEAFF. The full variable domain, with the rest looked up from reference TRBV9 and TRBJ1-1, is DSGVTQTPKHLITATGQRVTLRCSPRSGDLSVYWYQQSLDQGLQFLIQYYNGEERAKGNILERFSAQQFPDLHSELNLSSLELGDSALYFCASSVDHLNTEAFFGQGTRLTVV.

This rearrangement joins TRBV5-1 to TRBJ2-5, with a tentative D call TRBD1 (6 bases). The CDR3 spans 15 residues. V was pared by 3 bases and J by 1 base, with 13 bases between. The V gene's germline CDR1 is SGHRS and CDR2 YFSETQ. The CDR3 coding sequence is TGCGCCAGCAGCTCCACAGGGTACTTCCAAGAGACCCAGTACTTC. Protein product: CASSSTGYFQETQYF.

The chain links TRBV7-2 to TRBJ1-2; D possibly corresponds to TRBD1 (6 bases). This CDR3 is built from 14 residues. Germline V gene sequence: CDR1 SGHTA, CDR2 FQGNSA. The V end was cut by 3 bases, the J end by 4 bases, with 12 bases between. The CDR3 nucleotides read TGTGCCAGCAGCTTTTCGGGGGGGCGCTATGGCTACACCTTC. This codes for CASSFSGGRYGYTF.

The genes are TRBV11-2 and TRBJ1-5, with 8 nucleotides matching TRBD1. CDR1 is SGHAT and CDR2 is FQNNGV in the germline V gene. The V segment lost 5 bases and the J segment 2 bases; nucleotides outside the gene matches: 8. The CDR3 has 16 amino acids. DNA for the CDR3: TGTGCCAGCAGCCTTTCCCCGGACAGGGGCAATCAGCCCCAGCATTTT. As protein: CASSLSPDRGNQPQHF.

This chain uses TRBV7-3 with TRBJ1-1, with D tentatively TRBD1 (6 bases). The V end was cut by 6 bases, the J end by 2 bases, with 10 bases between. The CDR3 covers 13 residues. Germline V gene lookup returns CDR1 SGHTA and CDR2 FQGTGA. The CDR3 loop reads CASSYRANTEAFF. As DNA, the CDR3 is TGTGCCAGCAGTTACAGGGCCAACACTGAAGCTTTCTTT. The complete variable domain, with remaining parts taken from reference TRBV7-3 and TRBJ1-1, reads GAGVSQTPSNKVTEKGKYVELRCDPISGHTALYWYRQSLGQGPEFLIYFQGTGAADDSGLPNDRFFAVRPEGSVSTLKIQRTERGDSAVYLCASSYRANTEAFFGQGTRLTVV.

The chain carries TRBV19 and TRBJ1-1, with a tentative D call TRBD1 (6 bases). V was pared by 7 bases and J by 2 bases, with 14 bases between. Germline values: CDR1 LNHDA, CDR2 SQIVND (reference sequence). This CDR3 contains 14 residues. CDR3 sequence reads: CASISDSSNTEAFF. The CDR3 nucleotides read TGTGCCAGTATCTCGGACAGTTCTAACACTGAAGCTTTCTTT. The complete variable domain, with remaining parts taken from reference TRBV19 and TRBJ1-1, reads DGGITQSPKYLFRKEGQNVTLSCEQNLNHDAMYWYRQDPGQGLRLIYYSQIVNDFQKGDIAEGYSVSREKKESFPLTVTSAQKNPTAFYLCASISDSSNTEAFFGQGTRLTVV.

As regards this clone: This same CDR3 is encoded by further DNA sequences in the sample. The chain carries TRBV7-8 and TRBJ1-1; 7 bases align to TRBD1. Germline CDR1 is SGHVS and CDR2 is FQNEAQ. V dropped 1 base and J dropped 1; count of bases not matched to a gene: 3. The CDR3 has 15 residues. The CDR3 reads CASSLVRTGNTEAFF. The CDR3 DNA reads as TGTGCCAGCAGCTTAGTACGGACAGGGAACACTGAAGCTTTCTTT.

A note on this clone: This same CDR3 is encoded by further DNA sequences in the sample. V and J are TRBV7-3 and TRBJ2-2; D not certain. The CDR3 covers 12 residues. Germline loops: CDR1 SGHTA, CDR2 FQGTGA. The germline V and J ends were trimmed by 4 bases and 4 bases, with 4 bases remaining between them. CDR3: CASSSSTGELFF. The CDR3 DNA sequence: TGTGCCAGCAGCTCCTCCACCGGGGAGCTGTTTTTT. The complete variable domain, with remaining parts taken from reference TRBV7-3 and TRBJ2-2, reads GAGVSQTPSNKVTEKGKYVELRCDPISGHTALYWYRQSLGQGPEFLIYFQGTGAADDSGLPNDRFFAVRPEGSVSTLKIQRTERGDSAVYLCASSSSTGELFFGEGSRLTVL.

The chain joins TRBV9 to TRBJ1-3; D is undetermined. Trimming removed 0 bases at V and 3 bases at J, with 10 bases between. The CDR3 is 15 amino acids. CDR1 is SGDLS, CDR2 YYNGEE, per germline. The CDR3 DNA reads as TGTGCCAGCAGCGTAGGGGAGCAATATGGAAACACCATATATTTT. It yields the protein CASSVGEQYGNTIYF.

The chain links TRBV6-6 to TRBJ1-6; 7 positions match TRBD1. The germline gives CDR1 MNHNY, CDR2 SVGAGI (reference sequence). V dropped 7 bases and J dropped 4; count of bases not matched to a gene: 7. CDR3 length: 15 amino acids. This chain's CDR3 is CASMEGALYNSPLHF. The CDR3 DNA is TGTGCCAGCATGGAGGGGGCCCTGTATAATTCACCCCTCCACTTT.

The chain links TRBV3-1 (or the pseudogene TRBV3-2) to TRBJ1-2; TRBD1 might be the D (5 bases). The CDR3 covers 12 residues. V gave up 6 bases and J gave up 11 bases, with 16 bases separating them. Germline CDR1 LGHDT, CDR2 YNNKEL (reference sequence). The CDR3: CASSITRGRYTF. CDR3 bases: TGTGCCAGCAGTATCACCCGGGGGAGGTACACCTTC.

CDR3 amino acids: CSVARGGTQNIQYF. CDR3 bases: TGCAGCGTTGCCCGCGGGGGAACCCAAAACATTCAGTACTTC. The chain combines TRBV29-1 with TRBJ2-4, with 7 nucleotides matching TRBD2. Per the germline V gene, CDR1 is SQVTM and CDR2 is ANQGSEA. The CDR3 totals 14 residues. The V and J ends lost 4 bases and 5 bases, in that order; junction bases with no gene match: 8. Combining the CDR3 with reference TRBV29-1 and TRBJ2-4 gives the whole variable domain SAVISQKPSRDICQRGTSLTIQCQVDSQVTMMFWYRQQPGQSLTLIATANQGSEATYESGFVIDKFPISRPNLTFSTLTVSNMSPEDSSIYLCSVARGGTQNIQYFGAGTRLSVL.

The rearrangement joins TRBV14 to TRBJ1-4; the match to TRBD1 covers 7 bases. Looked up from germline, CDR1 is SGHDN and CDR2 is FVKESK. J was trimmed by 7 bases and V by 8 bases; bases with no gene match: 7. This CDR3 region has 13 residues. The CDR3 DNA reads as TGTGCCAGCCAAAGGGGGCGCAGTGAAAAACTGTTTTTT. Its protein is CASQRGRSEKLFF.

The chain has TRBV2 and TRBJ1-3, with D perhaps matching TRBD1 (5 bases). CDR1 and CDR2 from the germline V gene are SNHLY and FYNNEI. The CDR3 has 14 residues. With 7 bases removed from V and 2 bases from J, the gap between germline ends came to 12 bases. The DNA for the CDR3 is TGTGCCAGCATTGTCAAGGGGACTGGAAACACCATATATTTT. This encodes CASIVKGTGNTIYF.

The genes are TRBV6-5 and TRBJ2-1; the match to TRBD1 covers 8 bases. After removal of 5 bases from V and 6 bases from J, the junction contained 6 bases not matched to a gene. The CDR3 is 14 residues long. Germline V gene data show CDR1 as MNHEY and CDR2 as SVGAGI. This CDR3 reads CASSTPDRGNEQFF. DNA of the CDR3: TGTGCCAGCAGTACCCCCGACAGGGGCAATGAGCAGTTCTTC.

This rearrangement joins TRBV30 to TRBJ2-5; 7 bases fit TRBD1. Trimming cost V 1 base and J 1 base; bases outside gene matches: 3. The CDR3 spans 14 residues. CDR1 and CDR2 from the germline V gene are GTSNPN and SVGIG (reference sequence). The CDR3 spells CAWSGGTVQETQYF. The CDR3 region has the DNA TGTGCCTGGAGTGGGGGGACAGTCCAAGAGACCCAGTACTTC.

The V and J genes are TRBV4-1 and TRBJ1-6; D gene unclear. V dropped 1 base and J dropped 3 bases, with 10 bases sitting between them. Germline CDR1 MGHRA, CDR2 YSYEKL. This CDR3 has 16 residues. The chain's CDR3 is CASSQATSGYNSPLHF. The CDR3 coding sequence is TGCGCCAGCAGCCAAGCCACCAGCGGCTATAATTCACCCCTCCACTTT.

The chain has TRBV3-1 (or the pseudogene TRBV3-2) and TRBJ2-1; 10 bases are a match to TRBD2. V trimming: 0 bases; J trimming: 8 bases; junction bases outside the gene matches: 4. The CDR3 covers 15 residues. The germline gives CDR1 LGHDT, CDR2 YNNKEL (reference sequence). This CDR3 reads CASSQDISGGDEQFF. The CDR3 coding sequence is TGTGCCAGCAGCCAAGATATCAGCGGGGGGGATGAGCAGTTCTTC.

The V gene is TRBV6-2 or TRBV6-3, the J gene TRBJ2-2, with D uncertain. The CDR3 loop spans 18 amino acids. Germline-derived CDR1 and CDR2 are MNHEY and SVGEGT. Deletions cut 0 bases from V and 0 bases from J, with 14 bases between. The CDR3 region is CASSYSMGRQANTGELFF. CDR3 nucleotide sequence: TGTGCCAGCAGTTACTCGATGGGTCGGCAGGCGAACACCGGGGAGCTGTTTTTT.

This chain connects TRBV20-1 to TRBJ1-5; D is perhaps TRBD1 (6 bases). The CDR3 is made up of 15 amino acids. V lost 3 bases and J 1 base, leaving 13 bases between the germline ends. Germline CDR1 and CDR2: DFQATT and SNEGSKA (reference sequence). The CDR3 is CSASTGLQSNQPQHF. CDR3 in DNA: TGCAGTGCTAGTACAGGGCTACAAAGCAATCAGCCCCAGCATTTT.

This clone was found once. This chain connects TRBV7-9 to TRBJ2-7; 7 nucleotides agree with TRBD1. The V and J ends lost 5 bases and 3 bases, in that order; junction bases with no gene match: 7. The CDR3 spans 14 residues. Looked up from germline, CDR1 is SEHNR and CDR2 is FQNEAQ (reference sequence). CDR3 protein: CASSLRDSLYEQYF. The DNA for the CDR3 is TGTGCCAGCAGCCTAAGGGACAGCCTCTACGAGCAGTACTTC.

The DNA of the CDR3 is TGTGCCAGCAGCGCGGGGGGTAATGAAAAACTGTTTTTT. It yields the protein CASSAGGNEKLFF. The chain couples TRBV5-4 to TRBJ1-4; possible D gene TRBD1, 5 bases. The V and J ends lost 4 bases and 4 bases respectively, with 8 bases between them. The CDR3 is made up of 13 amino acids. The germline V gene has CDR1 SGHNT and CDR2 YYREEE (reference sequence).

The V gene is TRBV29-1, the J gene TRBJ2-5, with 8 bases lining up with TRBD1. The CDR3 has 13 residues. Germline V gives CDR1 SQVTM, CDR2 ANQGSEA. The V and J ends lost 7 bases and 4 bases, in that order; junction bases with no gene match: 8. The CDR3 sequence is CSARGTGLETQYF. The CDR3 nucleotides read TGCAGCGCTCGTGGGACAGGTTTAGAGACCCAGTACTTC.

This clone was picked up one time. The chain couples TRBV6-1 to TRBJ1-5, with 7 positions matching TRBD1. The CDR3 extends over 17 amino acids. CDR1 MNHNS and CDR2 SASEGT come from the germline V gene. J lost 2 bases, V lost 3 bases, and 10 bases had no gene match. The DNA of the CDR3 is TGTGCCAGCAGTGAGTTTTCAGGGGGAAGGGGCAATCAGCCCCAGCATTTT. It codes for CASSEFSGGRGNQPQHF.

This chain uses TRBV7-2 with TRBJ2-1; 9 nucleotides agree with TRBD1. The CDR3 extends over 14 amino acids. The V segment lost 5 bases and the J segment 5 bases; nucleotides outside the gene matches: 4. In germline, CDR1 is SGHTA, CDR2 FQGNSA. This CDR3 reads CASSGQGTHNEQFF. In DNA form, the CDR3 reads TGTGCCAGCAGCGGACAGGGGACCCACAATGAGCAGTTCTTC.

Points on this clone: Other DNA sequences within the sample encode an identical CDR3. V gene TRBV9 combines with J gene TRBJ2-5; possible D gene TRBD2, 7 bases. The CDR3 runs to 15 residues. Germline-derived CDR1 and CDR2 are SGDLS and YYNGEE. V lost 0 bases and J lost 5, with 14 bases in between. DNA for the CDR3: TGTGCCAGCAGCGTAGCTGGGGGGGCAGGGGAGACCCAGTACTTC. It codes for CASSVAGGAGETQYF.

The V and J genes are TRBV7-3 and TRBJ2-7; TRBD1 matches 7 bases. From germline, CDR1 is SGHTA and CDR2 FQGTGA. The CDR3 spans 14 residues. V shed 2 bases, J shed 7 bases, and the junction held 8 bases outside the gene matches. The CDR3 DNA is TGTGCCAGCAGCTTAGACAGGGAAAAAGGGGAGCAGTACTTC. Its translation is CASSLDREKGEQYF.